This T cell receptor beta chain is from a study of shared T cell receptors in the human thymus. Deletions cut 2 bases from V and 3 bases from J, with 10 bases between. Germline V gene data show CDR1 as MNHEY and CDR2 as SMNVEV (reference sequence). This CDR3 comprises 14 residues. This clone was observed a single time. The same CDR3 is also encoded by other DNA sequences in this sample. Sequenced by immunoSEQ multiplex PCR; TCRdb stores in-frame clones only, minus some. Of about 730,000 clones in the sample, over 75% were seen once. The same data also went into a second study, on human thymus T cells. Per that paper: Corrective surgery for congenital heart defects was being performed on the healthy Finnish infants who served as donors. Obtained as resections during corrective heart surgery, the thymus tissue was then studied. Seemingly biased V and J gene usage marked thymic and blood repertoires. In unrelated individuals, thymic repertoires overlapped highly, according to related research.

The chain couples TRBV27 to TRBJ1-1; D remains unclear. Material: thymocytes. This receptor was identified in a girl under two years old with a congenital heart defect. This chain's CDR3 is CASSLGRGYTEAFF. The CDR3 DNA reads TGTGCCAGCAGTTTAGGGCGGGGATACACTGAAGCTTTCTTT.